The 29 T cell receptor beta chains reported below all come from one sample, sequenced in a study of blood T cells in healthy people across ages. With a J-beta primer mix and a sample-barcoded 5' primer, a second PCR ran roughly 6 to 12 cycles. From the 5' RACE reads, TCRdb called clonotypes with MiXCR, one entry per CDR3 protein. The table records approximately 320,000 distinct CDR3 sequences, 27% of them present only once. Sequencing used blood. These receptors were collected from a woman in her 70s in good health.

The chain employs TRBV27 and TRBJ2-1; TRBD2 matches at 12 bases. V lost 3 bases and J lost 1; bases outside the gene matches: 4. The CDR3 has 17 residues. Looked up from germline, CDR1 is MNHEY and CDR2 is SMNVEV (reference sequence). CDR3 nucleotide sequence: TGTGCCAGCAGTTTCTCTAGCGGGAGGGATTCCTACAATGAGCAGTTCTTC. Its protein is CASSFSSGRDSYNEQFF.

This clonotype was recorded at least ten times. The gene calls are TRBV7-2 and TRBJ2-5; D could derive from TRBD1 or TRBD2 (6 bases each). The germline gives CDR1 SGHTA, CDR2 FQGNSA. The ends were cut back, 0 bases at V and 3 bases at J, with 14 bases in the middle. The CDR3 totals 16 residues. The CDR3 nucleotides read TGTGCCAGCAGCTTAGCTGGAGGGGGTGGGGAAGAGACCCAGTACTTC. Amino acids: CASSLAGGGGEETQYF.

The CDR3 DNA is TGCGCCAGCAGCAACAAAGGGGGGGTAGCTGAAGCTTTCTTT. Translated, it gives CASSNKGGVAEAFF. This chain links TRBV5-1 with TRBJ1-1, with D maybe TRBD1 (6 bases). Germline V CDR1 and CDR2: SGHRS, YFSETQ. V was trimmed by 4 bases and J by 6 bases, leaving 16 bases between them. This CDR3 comprises 14 residues.

The genes are TRBV29-1 and TRBJ2-7; 8 bases fit TRBD2. The CDR3 length is 13 residues. Trimming removed 4 bases from V and 5 bases from J; junction bases left unmatched: 7. The germline V gene encodes CDR1 SQVTM and CDR2 ANQGSEA. For the CDR3, the DNA is TGCAGCGTTGGAGGCGGGAGGTTCAACGAGCAGTACTTC. Its translation is CSVGGGRFNEQYF.

This chain uses TRBV7-2 with TRBJ2-1, with 9 positions matching TRBD2. The trim removed 5 bases at V and 6 bases at J, leaving 11 bases unmatched. Germline CDR1 is SGHTA and CDR2 is FQGNSA. CDR3 length: 16 residues. CDR3 sequence: CASSDPAGGRLNEQFF. CDR3 DNA: TGTGCCAGCAGCGACCCAGCGGGGGGCCGACTCAATGAGCAGTTCTTC.

This clonotype has ten or more counts. This chain joins TRBV4-2 and TRBJ1-6; tentative D call: TRBD1 (6 bases). CDR1 is LGHNA, CDR2 YNFKEQ, per germline. CDR3 length: 14 amino acids. V lost 0 bases to trimming and J lost 13 bases, with 13 bases between them. CDR3 bases: TGTGCCAGCAGCCAAGAAGGGGGTCATTTTCCCCTCCACTTT. It codes for CASSQEGGHFPLHF.

This clonotype was detected ten times or more. J is TRBJ2-3 and V is TRBV5-1; perhaps TRBD1 as D (6 bases). Germline V gives CDR1 SGHRS, CDR2 YFSETQ. The CDR3 sequence is 15 residues long. The ends were cut back, 0 bases at V and 7 bases at J, with 15 bases in the middle. Here the CDR3 DNA reads TGCGCCAGCAGCTTGGAGGACAGTAAACTGAATACGCAGTATTTT. Translated, it gives CASSLEDSKLNTQYF. Filled out from reference TRBV5-1 and TRBJ2-3, the complete variable domain reads KAGVTQTPRYLIKTRGQQVTLSCSPISGHRSVSWYQQTPGQGLQFLFEYFSETQRNKGNFPGRFSGRQFSNSRSEMNVSTLELGDSALYLCASSLEDSKLNTQYFGPGTRLTVL.

This clonotype came up a few times. This rearrangement joins TRBV7-9 to TRBJ1-2; possibly TRBD1 for D (5 bases). Trimming removed 4 bases from V and 8 bases from J, with 17 bases in between. Per the germline V gene, CDR1 is SEHNR and CDR2 is FQNEAQ (reference sequence). This CDR3 comprises 14 residues. The CDR3 sequence: CASSSKDWRDGYTF. CDR3 DNA: TGTGCCAGCAGCTCAAAGGATTGGAGGGACGGCTACACCTTC.

V usage is TRBV3-1 and J usage is TRBJ2-7, with 14 bases matching TRBD2. This CDR3 comprises 18 residues. The germline V gene has CDR1 LGHDT and CDR2 YNNKEL (reference sequence). After removal of 1 base from V and 2 bases from J, the junction contained 7 bases not matched to a gene. This chain's CDR3 is CASSQASPTSGRAYEQYF. CDR3 coding DNA: TGTGCCAGCAGCCAAGCTTCACCGACTAGCGGGAGGGCCTACGAGCAGTACTTC.

This clonotype was picked up a small number of times. The V gene is TRBV5-1, the J gene TRBJ2-1; D not certain. The CDR3 totals 14 residues. V was cut by 0 bases and J by 8 bases, with 12 bases left in between. Germline loops: CDR1 SGHRS, CDR2 YFSETQ. This CDR3 reads CASSLADIADEQFF. In nucleotides, the CDR3 is TGCGCCAGCAGCTTGGCCGACATAGCCGATGAGCAGTTCTTC.

Only a few counts were recorded for this clonotype. The chain couples TRBV28 to TRBJ1-4, with TRBD1 matching 9 bases. Germline V gives CDR1 MDHEN, CDR2 SYDVKM. The CDR3 totals 17 residues. V lost 5 bases, J lost 2 bases, and 9 bases stayed unmatched. The CDR3 nucleotides read TGTGCCAGCAGTCCATCGGGACAGGGACCGACTAATGAAAAACTGTTTTTT. Amino acid sequence: CASSPSGQGPTNEKLFF.

This clonotype has a handful of counts. The DNA of the CDR3 is TGTGCCAGCAGCTTCCCCACCGGACAGTTTACGCGAAGGAATTCACCCCTCCACTTT. It translates to CASSFPTGQFTRRNSPLHF. V and J are TRBV7-2 and TRBJ1-6; D possibly corresponds to TRBD1 (6 bases). V was pared by 3 bases and J by 7 bases, with 25 bases between. Per the germline V gene, CDR1 is SGHTA and CDR2 is FQGNSA. The CDR3 spans 19 residues.

Many counts were recorded for this clonotype. This chain joins TRBV29-1 and TRBJ1-1; a possible D gene is TRBD1 (6 bases). The CDR3 has 13 amino acids. The V end lost 4 bases, the J end lost 5 bases, and 14 bases lay between the germline ends. Germline V gene data show CDR1 as SQVTM and CDR2 as ANQGSEA. CDR3 nucleotide sequence: TGCAGCGTTGTTCCAGGGGCGAGGACTGAAGCTTTCTTT. It codes for CSVVPGARTEAFF. Based on the CDR3 plus reference TRBV29-1 and TRBJ1-1, the full variable domain is SAVISQKPSRDICQRGTSLTIQCQVDSQVTMMFWYRQQPGQSLTLIATANQGSEATYESGFVIDKFPISRPNLTFSTLTVSNMSPEDSSIYLCSVVPGARTEAFFGQGTRLTVV.

This clonotype was recorded a few times. CDR3: CASDRLAGLPYNEQFF. CDR3 DNA: TGTGCCAGCGACCGACTAGCGGGATTGCCCTACAATGAGCAGTTCTTC. The rearrangement links TRBV6-2 or TRBV6-3 to TRBJ2-1; TRBD2 agrees at 11 bases. The germline V gene has CDR1 MNHEY and CDR2 SVGEGT. CDR3 length: 16 residues. Germline trimming cut 8 bases from V and 2 bases from J; bases unmatched to any gene: 8.

There are a few counts of this clonotype. The genes are TRBV20-1 and TRBJ2-7, with 7 bases matching TRBD1. CDR1 and CDR2 (germline): DFQATT, SNEGSKA (reference sequence). CDR3 length: 11 amino acids. Losses at the gene ends were 4 bases for V and 4 bases for J; bases not matched to a gene: 1. The chain's CDR3 is CSATQGYEQYF. CDR3 bases: TGCAGTGCTACACAGGGGTACGAGCAGTACTTC.

V gene TRBV11-2 combines with J gene TRBJ2-4; TRBD1 is a possible D gene (6 bases). V dropped 2 bases and J dropped 11 bases, with 13 bases sitting between them. Germline CDR1 SGHAT, CDR2 FQNNGV. CDR3 length: 13 amino acids. CDR3 amino acids: CASSLHGRGFQYF. The CDR3 DNA sequence: TGTGCCAGCAGCTTACACGGCAGGGGTTTTCAGTACTTC.

The chain has TRBV20-1 and TRBJ1-4; D unresolved. This CDR3 spans 15 amino acids. V dropped 2 bases and J dropped 1 base, with 11 bases sitting between them. Germline CDR1 is DFQATT and CDR2 is SNEGSKA (reference sequence). The CDR3 DNA is TGCAGTGCTAGACCAACGGGAGTAACTAATGAAAAACTGTTTTTT. Residues: CSARPTGVTNEKLFF.

In its sample, this clonotype was seen a few times. The rearrangement joins TRBV5-1 to TRBJ2-1; 8 bases map to TRBD1. V gave up 7 bases and J gave up 2 bases; unmatched junction bases: 8. Looked up from germline, CDR1 is SGHRS and CDR2 is YFSETQ. The CDR3 loop spans 15 amino acids. CDR3 protein: CASSPPDRAYNEQFF. CDR3 DNA sequence: TGCGCCAGCTCTCCACCGGACAGGGCCTACAATGAGCAGTTCTTC.

The chain combines TRBV27 with TRBJ1-4, with a weak D call TRBD1 (6 bases). Per germline, CDR1 MNHEY and CDR2 SMNVEV (reference sequence). Between the trimmed V and J ends, which lost 5 bases and 8 bases, there was a span of 18 bases. The CDR3 loop spans 15 amino acids. The CDR3 nucleotides are TGTGCCAGCAGTCCCGGGGGCATAAGTGGGGAAAAACTGTTTTTT. Translating gives CASSPGGISGEKLFF.

The chain links TRBV2 to TRBJ2-1, with TRBD1 as a possible D gene (6 bases). Looked up from germline, CDR1 is SNHLY and CDR2 is FYNNEI. V shed 0 bases and J shed 6 bases, with 21 bases lying between them. The CDR3 covers 18 residues. DNA of the CDR3: TGTGCCAGCAGTGAAGCGGGGACAATCTCTTTTCGGGCCAATGAGCAGTTCTTC. Its translation is CASSEAGTISFRANEQFF.

In regard to this clonotype: The conserved closing phenylalanine or tryptophan is absent in this CDR3, likely reflecting a read error. The genes are TRBV6-6 and TRBJ1-5; 7 nucleotides match TRBD1. V trimming: 6 bases; J trimming: 6 bases; junction bases outside the gene matches: 11. CDR1 is MNHNY and CDR2 is SVGAGI in the germline V gene (reference sequence). The CDR3 is 15 amino acids. CDR3 nucleotide sequence: TGTGCCAGCAGCCCTAGCGGACAGGCAGGTCAGCCCCAGCATCTT. Translation gives CASSPSGQAGQPQHL.

This clonotype was observed a few times. The chain joins TRBV9 to TRBJ2-2; 7 bases align to TRBD2. V was pared by 0 bases and J by 5 bases, with 4 bases of the junction left unmatched. CDR1 and CDR2 (germline): SGDLS, YYNGEE. CDR3 length: 15 amino acids. The CDR3, as DNA: TGTGCCAGCAGCGTAGTAAATAGCGGGACCGGGGAGCTGTTTTTT. Its translation: CASSVVNSGTGELFF.

The chain uses TRBV29-1 and TRBJ2-5, with 8 bases matching TRBD2. The J call may be mistaken, given a closer DNA end match to TRBJ2-1. The length of the CDR3 is 15 residues. Germline-derived CDR1 and CDR2 are SQVTM and ANQGSEA. CDR3 sequence (DNA): TGCAGCGTGGAGTCGGGACTAGGCCTTGGTTATGAGCAGTTCTTC. Encoded protein: CSVESGLGLGYEQFF.

Ten or more counts support this clonotype. V is TRBV6-2 or TRBV6-3 and J is TRBJ2-1, with D hard to call. V was trimmed by 6 bases and J by 6 bases, leaving 6 bases between them. The germline V gene has CDR1 MNHEY and CDR2 SVGEGT. This CDR3 has 11 residues. CDR3 DNA sequence: TGTGCCAGCAGCCCCCTCAATGAGCAGTTCTTC. This sequence encodes CASSPLNEQFF.

V usage is TRBV7-9 and J usage is TRBJ2-3; possible D gene TRBD1, 6 bases. V was trimmed by 4 bases and J by 2 bases, leaving 13 bases between them. CDR1 is SEHNR and CDR2 is FQNEAQ in the germline V gene (reference sequence). The CDR3 spans 15 residues. CDR3 sequence reads: CASSSSQGITDTQYF. CDR3 sequence (DNA): TGTGCCAGCAGCTCGAGTCAGGGGATCACAGATACGCAGTATTTT.

The table lists this clonotype with many counts. This chain connects TRBV6-5 to TRBJ2-5; 12 bases match TRBD2. Germline lookup yields CDR1 MNHEY and CDR2 SVGAGI. Trimming at V came to 5 bases and at J to 4 bases, leaving 5 bases not matched to a gene. This CDR3 is 15 amino acids long. The CDR3 protein is CASSRLAGVTETQYF. The CDR3 bases are TGTGCCAGCAGTCGACTAGCGGGAGTCACAGAGACCCAGTACTTC.

In DNA, the CDR3 is TGTGCCAGCAGCTTATTGGGCGGAGGGAACCCCTCTGGAAACACCATATATTTT. It encodes CASSLLGGGNPSGNTIYF. The gene calls are TRBV7-9 and TRBJ1-3; D gene uncertain. The V gene lost 2 bases and the J gene lost 0 bases, with 17 bases spanning the gap. The CDR3 extends over 18 amino acids. CDR1 is SEHNR and CDR2 is FQNEAQ in the germline V gene (reference sequence).

This clonotype was recorded many times. V usage is TRBV6-1 and J usage is TRBJ2-4; D may match TRBD1 or TRBD2 (6 bases each). The CDR3 runs 18 residues. The germline V gene encodes CDR1 MNHNS and CDR2 SASEGT. Trimming removed 7 bases at V and 1 base at J, with 23 bases between. The CDR3 coding sequence is TGTGCCAGCATGGTTGCAGGGACGGGGGCTGGGGCCAAAAACATTCAGTACTTC. Translating it yields CASMVAGTGAGAKNIQYF.

The V call is TRBV20-1, the J call TRBJ1-4; 7 bases fit TRBD1. The V segment lost 5 bases and the J segment 5 bases; nucleotides outside the gene matches: 11. The CDR3 loop spans 15 amino acids. Germline values: CDR1 DFQATT, CDR2 SNEGSKA (reference sequence). For the CDR3, the DNA is TGCAGTGCTTCAAATGACAGGGTCGGAAATGAAAAACTGTTTTTT. Translating gives CSASNDRVGNEKLFF.